The 14 T cell receptor beta chains below come from one sample, sequenced in a study of shared clonotypes between healthy human individuals. Naive CD8 isolation took CD45RO-negative cells positively selected for CCR7 and excluded terminally differentiated effector memory CD45RA+ cells. Clones were read by immunoSEQ multiplex PCR, and TCRdb kept only the in-frame ones, dropping some. The sample carries roughly 2.1 million clones, 93% recorded once. The sequencing input was naive CD8+ T cells from PBMCs. The receptor set was obtained from a man younger than 35 in good health. Some clones in this sample may be carry-over from other donors' samples.

The chain employs TRBV10-3 and TRBJ2-1; 10 nucleotides match TRBD2. Losses at the gene ends were 3 bases for V and 6 bases for J; bases not matched to a gene: 2. Germline V gives CDR1 ENHRY, CDR2 SYGVKD. The CDR3 length is 14 residues. For the CDR3, the DNA is TGTGCCATCAGTGACTGGACTAGCGGCAATGAGCAGTTCTTC. It translates to CAISDWTSGNEQFF.

This clone was counted a single time. The V call is TRBV18, the J call TRBJ1-5, with D possibly being TRBD1 (5 bases). V gave up 0 bases and J gave up 3 bases, with 6 bases separating them. CDR1 is KGHSH, CDR2 LQKENI, per germline. The length of the CDR3 is 14 residues. The CDR3 loop reads CASSPPGVNQPQHF. In DNA form, the CDR3 reads TGTGCCAGCTCACCACCGGGGGTCAATCAGCCCCAGCATTTT. Using reference TRBV18 and TRBJ1-5 for the parts outside the CDR3, the full variable domain is NAGVMQNPRHLVRRRGQEARLRCSPMKGHSHVYWYRQLPEEGLKFMVYLQKENIIDESGMPKERFSAEFPKEGPSILRIQQVVRGDSAAYFCASSPPGVNQPQHFGDGTRLSIL.

The chain couples TRBV4-3 to TRBJ2-1; tentatively, D is TRBD2 (6 bases). V was clipped by 4 bases and J by 8 bases, with 21 bases between them. This CDR3 has 16 residues. Germline V CDR1 and CDR2: LGHNA, YSLEER. Here the CDR3 DNA reads TGCGCCAGCAGCCGAAGTCCCCGACTAGGATCCGATGAGCAGTTCTTC. Its protein product is CASSRSPRLGSDEQFF.

This clone was seen once. This rearrangement joins TRBV7-3 to TRBJ2-7; 8 nucleotides match TRBD2. V lost 5 bases to trimming and J lost 2 bases; unmatched junction nucleotides: 8. CDR1 is SGHTA and CDR2 is FQGTGA in the germline V gene. This CDR3 contains 15 residues. DNA of the CDR3: TGTGCCAGCAGCCCCCCGGGACTAGTAGCCTACGAGCAGTACTTC. It yields the protein CASSPPGLVAYEQYF.

The chain carries TRBV6-5 and TRBJ1-1; D uncertain. The V end was cut by 6 bases, the J end by 5 bases, with 16 bases between. Germline assignment: CDR1 MNHEY and CDR2 SVGAGI. CDR3 length: 14 residues. CDR3 region: CASRLGGVKTEAFF. In DNA, the CDR3 is TGTGCCAGCAGACTGGGAGGCGTTAAGACTGAAGCTTTCTTT.

The rearrangement uses TRBV10-3 and TRBJ1-1; possible D gene TRBD1, 5 bases. Germline loops: CDR1 ENHRY, CDR2 SYGVKD. Between the trimmed V and J ends, which lost 3 bases and 4 bases, there was a span of 12 bases. This CDR3 has 14 amino acids. The CDR3 is CAISDLGVGTEAFF. The CDR3 nucleotides are TGTGCCATCAGTGATTTAGGGGTCGGCACTGAAGCTTTCTTT.

In nucleotides, the CDR3 is TGTGCCAGCAGTGAATACGTTTCCTACAATGAGCAGTTCTTC. It codes for CASSEYVSYNEQFF. The chain has TRBV2 and TRBJ2-1; D unclear. The CDR3 is 14 residues long. Germline lookup yields CDR1 SNHLY and CDR2 FYNNEI. V gave up 2 bases and J gave up 1 base, with 6 bases separating them.

The rearrangement links TRBV28 to TRBJ2-1, with 11 bases matching TRBD2. Germline V gene lookup returns CDR1 MDHEN and CDR2 SYDVKM. V lost 4 bases, J lost 2 bases, and 16 bases stayed unmatched. There are 20 residues in the CDR3. The CDR3 region has the DNA TGTGCCAGCAGTTCCACTAGCGGGAGAGCAAGGGCCAGTACCTACAATGAGCAGTTCTTC. It specifies CASSSTSGRARASTYNEQFF.

CDR3 DNA sequence: TGTGCCACAGCGAAAAAGCTGACCCCCACAGATACGCAGTATTTT. Translation: CATAKKLTPTDTQYF. The chain carries TRBV6-5 and TRBJ2-3; no definite D call. This CDR3 has 15 residues. In germline, CDR1 is MNHEY, CDR2 SVGAGI. The ends were cut back, 10 bases at V and 2 bases at J, with 19 bases in the middle.

The J gene is TRBJ2-1, the V gene TRBV14; 7 nucleotides match TRBD2. The V gene's germline CDR1 is SGHDN and CDR2 FVKESK. The CDR3 contains 15 residues. V shed 2 bases, J shed 6 bases, and the junction held 7 bases outside the gene matches. For the CDR3, the DNA is TGTGCCAGCAGCCAATGGGCGGGAGCCCCCAATGAGCAGTTCTTC. As protein: CASSQWAGAPNEQFF.

This clone has only one observation. The rearrangement uses TRBV6-5 and TRBJ2-3, with D unclear. V was trimmed by 0 bases and J by 2 bases, leaving 9 bases between them. The CDR3 runs to 15 residues. Germline assignment: CDR1 MNHEY and CDR2 SVGAGI. The CDR3 coding sequence is TGTGCCAGCAGTTACTCGCGGAGTTTCACAGATACGCAGTATTTT. It yields the protein CASSYSRSFTDTQYF.

V usage is TRBV27 and J usage is TRBJ2-1; no clear D. This CDR3 has 13 residues. V lost 6 bases, J lost 5 bases, and 11 bases lay in between. CDR1 and CDR2 (germline): MNHEY, SMNVEV (reference sequence). CDR3 bases: TGTGCCAGCAGGGGTGGGTCAGACAATGAGCAGTTCTTC. Translated, it gives CASRGGSDNEQFF.

This chain connects TRBV7-3 to TRBJ2-2, with TRBD2 matching 9 bases. The CDR3 length is 14 residues. The germline CDR1 and CDR2 sequences are SGHTA and FQGTGA. The CDR3 here is CASAGGLAPGELFF. In DNA, the CDR3 is TGTGCTAGCGCGGGCGGACTAGCGCCCGGGGAGCTGTTTTTT.

The rearrangement uses TRBV7-9 and TRBJ2-7, with D possibly TRBD1 on 6 matching bases. There are 16 residues in the CDR3. Trimming stripped 2 bases from V and 0 bases from J, with 14 bases between. CDR1 and CDR2 from the germline V gene are SEHNR and FQNEAQ (reference sequence). In nucleotides, the CDR3 is TGTGCCAGCAGCTTATCCGGCCTGGGGGCCTCCTACGAGCAGTACTTC. Residues: CASSLSGLGASYEQYF.